This T cell receptor beta chain came from a study of molecular identifiers for immune sequencing clone quantification. The germline V gene encodes CDR1 MNHEY and CDR2 SVGEGT. V lost 6 bases to trimming and J lost 6 bases, with 17 bases between them. The CDR3 sequence is 15 residues long. This clonotype was found a few times. Its antigen is still unknown. Library preparation followed earlier protocols using designated TCR primers. TCRdb analysed the PCR reads with MiXCR anew, one entry per CDR3 protein. This table has 350,000 or so distinct CDR3 sequences, 20% to 25% appearing once. Findings and limits, study-wide: Clones above 20 RNA copies contained over 97% of effector molecules but under 1% of naive ones. Amid about a million naive cells, spiked Jurkat TCR RNA from one cell was reportedly still detectable. With a barcode shared among identical TCR molecules, highly expanded clone sizes could be underestimated.

This sequence originates from a human donor in good health. Some libraries in this study had Jurkat cell RNA spiked in. V is TRBV6-2 or TRBV6-3 and J is TRBJ2-2; the D gene is possibly TRBD2 (7 bases). Sequencing was carried out using naive CD8+ T cells from blood, with Jurkat cell RNA spiked in. Specified subset: FACS-sorted CD8+CD4-CCR7+CD45RA+ naive T cells. The CDR3 loop reads CASSPGGGRSGELFF. CDR3 bases: TGTGCCAGCAGCCCTGGGGGGGGCCGGTCCGGGGAGCTGTTTTTT.